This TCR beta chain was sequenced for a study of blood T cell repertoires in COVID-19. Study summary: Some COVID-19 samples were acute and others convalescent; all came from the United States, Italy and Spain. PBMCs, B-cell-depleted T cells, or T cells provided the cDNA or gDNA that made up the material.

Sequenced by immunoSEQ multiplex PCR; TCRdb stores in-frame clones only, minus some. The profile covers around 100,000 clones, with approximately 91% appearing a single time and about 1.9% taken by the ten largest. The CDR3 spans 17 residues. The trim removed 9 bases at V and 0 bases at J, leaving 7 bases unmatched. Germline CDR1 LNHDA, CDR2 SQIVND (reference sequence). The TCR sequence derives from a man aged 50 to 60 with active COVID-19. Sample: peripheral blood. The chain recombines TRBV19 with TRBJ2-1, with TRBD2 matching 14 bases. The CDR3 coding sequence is TGTGCCAGCGCCGGGACTAGCGGGGGCAGCTCCTACAATGAGCAGTTCTTC. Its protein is CASAGTSGGSSYNEQFF.